This is a list of T cell receptor beta chains from one sample in a study of OX40 agonist ivuxolimab in advanced cancers. Measured with immunoSEQ multiplex PCR; TCRdb has only the in-frame clones, and not every one. Here the sample spans approximately 11,000 clones, approximately 80% being singletons. Sample: CD4+ or CD8+ T cells sorted from blood, taken in a trial of the OX40 agonist ivuxolimab. These receptors were taken from an adult with an advanced solid tumor such as melanoma, head and neck, liver or kidney cancer. CDR3s include the opening cysteine and the closing phenylalanine or tryptophan. The D gene is left open where the match is weak. The size of a clone is reported for some rows only, either as once, few or many, or as a class for expanded clones.

-,TRBV7-6,TRBJ2-3,TRBD2,TGTGCCAGCAGCTTAGCTCCTAGCGGGAGGGTATCAGGCACGCAGTATTTT,CASSLAPSGRVSGTQYF
-,TRBV15,TRBJ2-7,-,TGTGCCACCAGCACGCGCGACAGATTCCCCTACGAGCAGTACTTC,CATSTRDRFPYEQYF
-,TRBV5-1,TRBJ2-1,-,TGCGCCAGCAGCTTGGAACAGCTCCTCTACAATGAGCAGTTCTTC,CASSLEQLLYNEQFF
-,TRBV7-2,TRBJ2-1,TRBD2,TGTGCCAGCAGCTTAATGCCCGGGACTAGCGGGAGGTACAATGAGCAGTTCTTC,CASSLMPGTSGRYNEQFF
-,TRBV27,TRBJ2-7,-,TGTGCCAGCAGCGAGCCGGGGCAGCGGTGGGACGAGCAGTACTTC,CASSEPGQRWDEQYF
-,TRBV5-1,TRBJ1-2,TRBD1,TGCGCCAGCATGGGGCAGGGGGCGACTCTATCTGGCTACACCTTC,CASMGQGATLSGYTF
once,TRBV6-6,TRBJ1-2,-,TGTGCCAGCAACATAGGGGGTCCCTCCTATGGCTACACCTTC,CASNIGGPSYGYTF
-,TRBV7-9,TRBJ1-4,-,TGTGCCAGCAGCCGGATTAATGAAAAACTGTTTTTT,CASSRINEKLFF
-,TRBV11-3,TRBJ2-3,-,TGTGCCAGCAGCCCCCAGACTGATACGCAGTATTTT,CASSPQTDTQYF
-,TRBV9,TRBJ1-3,-,TGTGCCAGCAGCGGCCACGGGGGCGGGGGAAACACCATATATTTT,CASSGHGGGGNTIYF
-,TRBV9,TRBJ2-4,-,TGTGCCAGTTTAGTAATCTTAGCCAAAAACATTCAGTACTTC,CASLVILAKNIQYF
-,TRBV30,TRBJ2-1,-,TGTGCCTGGAGTGTAGATAGTAGGGGCACCAGTGAGCAGTTCTTC,CAWSVDSRGTSEQFF
-,TRBV7-9,TRBJ2-2,TRBD2,TGTGCCAGCAGTCCCCTAGCGGGGGGAAGGGGCACCGGGGAGCTGTTTTTT,CASSPLAGGRGTGELFF
once,TRBV5-1,TRBJ2-7,TRBD2,TGCGCCAGCAGCTTGGGTAGCGGGGGGCTCTACGAGCAGTACTTC,CASSLGSGGLYEQYF
-,TRBV5-1,TRBJ1-1,-,TGCGCCAGCAGCTTGGGGCTAGACACTGAAGCTTTCTTT,CASSLGLDTEAFF
-,TRBV6-1,TRBJ1-1,-,TGTGCCTTGTGGGAGAACACTGAAGCTTTCTTT,CALWENTEAFF
-,TRBV7-2,TRBJ2-1,TRBD2,TGTGCCAGCAGCTCCAGGACTAGCGGGGGGGTATTTGAGCAGTTCTTC,CASSSRTSGGVFEQFF
-,TRBV5-1,TRBJ1-2,-,TGCGCCAGCAGCTTTACTGACGGACTTCTTAACTATGGCTACACCTTC,CASSFTDGLLNYGYTF
-,TRBV9,TRBJ2-3,TRBD2,TGTGCCAGCAGCGAAGGGACTAGCGGGGTGTCAGATACGCAGTATTTT,CASSEGTSGVSDTQYF
-,TRBV7-2,TRBJ2-1,TRBD2,TGTGCCAGCAGCTTAGTGCCCGGGACTAGTCTCCGGGGGGAGTTCTTC,CASSLVPGTSLRGEFF
-,TRBV7-9,TRBJ2-7,TRBD2,TGTGCCAGCAGCTCCCAGCGGGAGGGGTCGTACGAGCAGTACTTC,CASSSQREGSYEQYF
-,TRBV30,TRBJ2-1,TRBD2,TGTGCCTGGAGTACCGGGACTAGCGGGGGAGATGAGCAGTTCTTC,CAWSTGTSGGDEQFF
-,TRBV20-1,TRBJ1-2,-,TGCAGTGCCCGCCTGTACGGCTACACCTTC,CSARLYGYTF
-,TRBV7-8,TRBJ2-1,-,TGTGCCAGCAGCTTTGGACCAACCGCGGCCCAGTTCTTC,CASSFGPTAAQFF
once,TRBV10-2,TRBJ2-3,TRBD2,TGCGCCAGCAGTCGGACTAGCAGCACAGATACGCAGTATTTT,CASSRTSSTDTQYF
-,TRBV11-2,TRBJ2-1,-,TGTGCCAGCAGCCGGGGAGGAGGGGTCCCAGCGCGGTTCTTC,CASSRGGGVPARFF
-,TRBV12-5,TRBJ1-1,-,TGTGCTAGTGGTTTGGTACGGCTAGGAAGGGTCACTGAAGCTTTCTTT,CASGLVRLGRVTEAFF
-,TRBV7-9,TRBJ2-3,TRBD2,TGTGCCAGCAGCTTAGGGACTAGCGGGAGGGCGGCCACAGATACGCAGTATTTT,CASSLGTSGRAATDTQYF
-,TRBV7-6,TRBJ2-7,TRBD1,TGTGCCAGCAGCGGGCAACAGGGGGTCGCCTACGAGCAGTACTTC,CASSGQQGVAYEQYF
-,TRBV4-1,TRBJ2-2,-,TGCGCCAGCAGTGACAGGTCCAACACCGGGGAGCTGTTTTTT,CASSDRSNTGELFF
-,TRBV4-1,TRBJ2-7,-,TGCGCCAGCAGCCAAGATAGCGCAGGGAGGACCTACGAGCAGTACTTC,CASSQDSAGRTYEQYF
-,TRBV5-1,TRBJ2-2,-,TGTGCCAGCATGCTAGCGATCACCGGGGAGCTGTTTTTT,CASMLAITGELFF
-,TRBV2,TRBJ1-4,TRBD1,TGTGCCAGCAGTGACCCGCGGGACAGTAATGAAAAACTGTTTTTT,CASSDPRDSNEKLFF
-,TRBV27,TRBJ2-4,TRBD1,TGTGCCAGCAGTTCGGCCAGGGGGAACATTCAGTACTTC,CASSSARGNIQYF
few,TRBV5-6,TRBJ2-3,-,TGTGCCAGTAACACTGGGGGTACAGATACGCAGTATTTT,CASNTGGTDTQYF
-,TRBV5-4,TRBJ2-3,TRBD2,TGTGCCAGCAGCTTAGGAAGCGGGGGTAGCACAGATACGCAGTATTTT,CASSLGSGGSTDTQYF
-,TRBV6-1,TRBJ2-7,-,TGTGCGGCAGGGGCCTACGAGCAGTACTTC,CAAGAYEQYF
few,TRBV4-1,TRBJ2-7,-,TGCGCCAGCAGCCAAGCCCTTGGACAGAGCTCCTACGAGCAGTACTTC,CASSQALGQSSYEQYF
-,TRBV19,TRBJ2-3,-,TGTGCCAGTAGTATCGTCCCCACAGATACGCAGTATTTT,CASSIVPTDTQYF
-,TRBV9,TRBJ2-2,TRBD1,TGTGCCAGCAGGGCCGGGACAGGGGGTAACACCGGGGAGCTGTTTTTT,CASRAGTGGNTGELFF
-,TRBV27,TRBJ1-5,-,TGTGCCAGCAGTTTAGGCGGGGGGGGCAATCAGCCCCAGCATTTT,CASSLGGGGNQPQHF
-,TRBV5-4,TRBJ2-7,TRBD2,TGTGCCAGCAGCTTATCCGGGACTAGCTTATACGAGCAGTACTTC,CASSLSGTSLYEQYF
once,TRBV27,TRBJ2-2,-,TGTGCCAGTAAAATAAACACCGGGGAGCTGTTTTTT,CASKINTGELFF
-,TRBV6-1,TRBJ1-2,TRBD1,TGTGCCAGCACCTTGGGGGGGACAGGCTATGGCTACACCTTC,CASTLGGTGYGYTF
-,TRBV5-4,TRBJ2-7,-,TGTGCCAGCAGCTTGGAGCAGGTTAGCTACGAGCAGTACTTC,CASSLEQVSYEQYF
-,TRBV7-6,TRBJ2-2,-,TGTGCCAGCAGCTTAGCGGGGGGGCCGGATCCCGGGGAGCTGTTTTTT,CASSLAGGPDPGELFF
-,TRBV6-6,TRBJ2-1,-,TGTGCCAGCAGTTACGCGAGGGCAGGGGCGAATGAGCAGTTCTTC,CASSYARAGANEQFF
-,TRBV6-6,TRBJ2-1,-,TGTGCCAGCAGTTACTCGAGCGGATCCGGCTACAATGAGCAGTTCTTC,CASSYSSGSGYNEQFF
few,TRBV20-1,TRBJ1-3,-,TGCAGTGCTAGTGTGCAGGGCACCATATATTTT,CSASVQGTIYF
-,TRBV11-2,TRBJ1-1,-,TGTGCCAGCAGCCATCGTCGGGGGTTGAACACTGAAGCTTTCTTT,CASSHRRGLNTEAFF
-,TRBV7-6,TRBJ2-5,TRBD2,TGTGCCAGCAGCTTAGCATTAGGGACTACACAAGAGACCCAGTACTTC,CASSLALGTTQETQYF
-,TRBV5-1,TRBJ2-3,TRBD2,TGCGCCAGCAGCCCTCCCCCGGGCGGGAGGCAAGATACGCAGTATTTT,CASSPPPGGRQDTQYF
large,TRBV27,TRBJ2-6,-,TGTGCCTCAAAATCTGGGGCCAACGTCCTGACTTTC,CASKSGANVLTF